This T cell receptor (beta chain) was found in a study of Ad26.COV2.S vaccination and SARS-CoV-2 variants. Study summary: The authors gave Ad26.COV2.S intramuscularly, either once or twice 56 days apart.

Per the germline V gene, CDR1 is SNHLY and CDR2 is FYNNEI. V was cut by 4 bases and J by 0 bases, with 10 bases left in between. The CDR3 totals 14 residues. TCRdb keeps only in-frame clones here, not all; method: immunoSEQ multiplex PCR. The sample has over 400,000 clones, 80% to 95% seen once. Treatment reported: 19 received Ad26.COV2.S at low or high dose, single or two shots; roughly five received placebo; per-sample allocation not given. On day 63 after the first injection, vaccine and placebo recipients gave samples. The sequence was collected from a person between 18 and 65 years old who received the Ad26.COV2.S COVID-19 vaccine or a placebo. Sequenced here: peripheral blood, sampled in a trial of Ad26.COV2.S vaccine versus placebo. This rearrangement joins TRBV2 to TRBJ2-7, with TRBD2 as a possible D gene (6 bases). This CDR3 is CASSASSASYEQYF. The CDR3 region has the DNA TGTGCCAGCAGTGCTTCTAGCGCCTCCTACGAGCAGTACTTC.